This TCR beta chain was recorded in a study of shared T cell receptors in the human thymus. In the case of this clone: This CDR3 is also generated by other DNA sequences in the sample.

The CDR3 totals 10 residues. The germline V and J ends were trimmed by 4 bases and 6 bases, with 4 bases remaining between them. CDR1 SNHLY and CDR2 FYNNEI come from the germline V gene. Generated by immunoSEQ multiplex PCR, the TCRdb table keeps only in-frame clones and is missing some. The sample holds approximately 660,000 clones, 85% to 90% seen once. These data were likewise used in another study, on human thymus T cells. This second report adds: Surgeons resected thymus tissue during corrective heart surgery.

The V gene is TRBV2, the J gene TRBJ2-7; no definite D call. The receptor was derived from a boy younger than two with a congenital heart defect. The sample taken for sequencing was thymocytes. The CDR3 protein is CASSGGEQYF. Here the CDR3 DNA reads TGTGCCAGCAGTGGCGGCGAGCAGTACTTC. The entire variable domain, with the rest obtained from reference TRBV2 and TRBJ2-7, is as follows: EPEVTQTPSHQVTQMGQEVILRCVPISNHLYFYWYRQILGQKVEFLVSFYNNEISEKSEIFDDQFSVERPDGSNFTLKIRSTKLEDSAMYFCASSGGEQYFGPGTRLTVT.